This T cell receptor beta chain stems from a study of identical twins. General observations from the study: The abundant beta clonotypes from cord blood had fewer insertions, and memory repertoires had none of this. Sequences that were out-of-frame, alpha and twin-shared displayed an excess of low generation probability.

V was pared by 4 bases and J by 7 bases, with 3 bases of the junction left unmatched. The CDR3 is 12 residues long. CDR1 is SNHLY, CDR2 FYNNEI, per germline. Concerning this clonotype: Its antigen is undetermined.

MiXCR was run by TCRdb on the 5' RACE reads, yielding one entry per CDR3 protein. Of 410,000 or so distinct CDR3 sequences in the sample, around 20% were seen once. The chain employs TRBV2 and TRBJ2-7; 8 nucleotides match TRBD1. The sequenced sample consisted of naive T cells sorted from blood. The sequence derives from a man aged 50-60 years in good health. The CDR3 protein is CASSGDRQEQYF. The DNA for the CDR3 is TGTGCCAGCAGTGGGGACAGGCAAGAGCAGTACTTC.